The rows below give T cell receptor beta chains drawn from one sample of a study of cytomegalovirus exposure and HLA in healthy donors. Here immunoSEQ multiplex PCR was the method, and the copy in TCRdb shows in-frame clones only, minus some. This table holds a few hundred thousand clones, approximately 82% found once. Specimen: PBMCs. All receptors derive from a woman aged 40 to 50 in good health and CMV-seronegative. CDR3s leave out the opening cysteine and the closing phenylalanine or tryptophan. The D gene is left open where the match is weak.

V gene,D gene,CDR3 protein
TRBV6-5,-,ASSYSRGSNYGYT
TRBV7-9,TRBD1,ASTLSGGQGGEQF
TRBV11-2,-,ASSLVPTGNSYNEQF
TRBV7-9,-,ASSSPGGAYGYT
TRBV9,-,ASSRDTDGHTEAF
TRBV7-9,TRBD1,ASSLGDREVYGYT
TRBV6-5,-,ASQEGSAFSEAF
TRBV6-5,TRBD1,ASSSGQGDEQY
TRBV19,-,ASSTRVTENTEAF
TRBV18,TRBD1,ASSPMRTGGAETQY
TRBV30,-,AWSPGTLIHEQY
TRBV28,TRBD2,ASRGRESLPRGDTQY
TRBV9,-,ASSGVGGIGELF
TRBV10-3,TRBD1,AISTLDRVRTEAF
TRBV7-9,-,ASSPPGNTNTGELF
TRBV2,-,ASSALAGSNAEQF
TRBV7-9,TRBD1,ATPQDRGRDTDTQY
TRBV6-1,-,ASRVGGGNEKLF
TRBV6-5,TRBD1,ASRPTGGRAEAF
TRBV6-5,-,ASTAERLSRELF
TRBV30,-,AWSVGGYEQY
TRBV10-3,TRBD1,AISDNPQRGTGPYEQY
TRBV19,-,ASSSFTVTPLH
TRBV5-1,-,ASTNVGGLNTEAF
TRBV11-2,TRBD1,ASSLVPGQVNQPQH
TRBV27,TRBD2,ASSSTGGRIYEQY
TRBV11-1,-,ASSYTGTQNTEAF
TRBV6-5,TRBD1,ASSYTGAASLF
TRBV6-5,TRBD1,ASYSDRGRTEAF
TRBV7-6,-,ASSLDGGGQRAF
TRBV7-9,TRBD1,ASTYRDSLYGYT
TRBV6-5,-,ASIRGNEQY
TRBV6-6,TRBD2,ASKAGTDTQY
TRBV5-4,-,ASSDRTERNEKLF
TRBV18,-,ASSMNGGTQETQY
TRBV6-1,-,ASSAGGWEPQH
TRBV11-2,TRBD2,ASSLGTSDYEQY
TRBV6-1,-,ASSQLPLEQY
TRBV12-5,-,ASGSGVNTEAF
TRBV2,-,ASSEAPGQLEAF
TRBV5-5,-,ASSLYYSGTYEQY
TRBV30,-,AWSKGGDTEAF
TRBV19,TRBD1,ASHRQGNHYQPQH
TRBV6-5,-,ASSPLGAAEAF
TRBV28,-,ASSFRGRAAF
TRBV9,TRBD2,ASSGSGGDTQY
TRBV5-4,-,ASTKGGVGETQY
TRBV5-1,TRBD1,ASRARQGEGTDTQY
TRBV19,TRBD2,ASKGGVAGANVLT
TRBV6-1,-,ASSELEADTEAF
TRBV5-4,-,ASSSRERGDEKLF
TRBV13,TRBD1,ASSHSRDRGLAEAF
TRBV6-5,TRBD1,ASSYSGTASYNEQF
TRBV4-3,-,ASSQDSGTDTQY